This is a list of T cell receptor beta chains from one sample in a study of technical replicates of blood from a handful of donors. The table came from immunoSEQ multiplex PCR; TCRdb's copy has only in-frame clones and leaves some out. This sample has 65,000 to 80,000 clones, with less than 98% found just once. Sequencing used T cells isolated from PBMCs. All receptors derive from a human donor in good health. CDR3s include the opening cysteine and the closing phenylalanine or tryptophan. A D gene is named only where the DNA matches it firmly. Expanded clones get a size class; other rows say once, few or many, or leave the size out.

clone_size | j_call | d_call | v_call | cdr3_aa | cdr3_nt
. | TRBJ2-7 | TRBD2 | TRBV9 | CASSVEAGRLLNF | TGTGCCAGCAGCGTAGAAGCGGGACGCCTACTTAACTTC
once | TRBJ2-7 | . | TRBV13 | CASSRQEFYEQYF | TGTGCCAGCAGCAGACAGGAGTTCTACGAGCAGTACTTC
. | TRBJ1-1 | . | TRBV6-1 | CASRNSGITEAFF | TGTGCCAGCAGAAACAGTGGTATCACTGAAGCTTTCTTT
. | TRBJ1-2 | TRBD1 | TRBV5-1 | CASRTGEINYGYTF | TGCGCCAGCAGGACAGGGGAAATCAACTATGGCTACACCTTC
. | TRBJ2-3 | . | TRBV9 | CASTLEVDSISQYF | TGTGCCAGCACCCTCGAGGTGGACAGCATATCGCAGTATTTT
. | TRBJ2-7 | TRBD2 | TRBV28 | CASSDSGMRYEQYF | TGTGCCAGCAGCGATAGCGGGATGCGCTACGAGCAGTACTTC
. | TRBJ2-3 | TRBD2 | TRBV4-1 | CASSQETSGNTDTQYF | TGCGCCAGCAGCCAAGAAACTAGCGGTAACACAGATACGCAGTATTTT
. | TRBJ2-2 | . | TRBV11-2 | CASSFSLQGTGELFF | TGTGCCAGCAGCTTCTCCCTACAGGGCACCGGGGAGCTGTTTTTT
once | TRBJ2-7 | . | TRBV11-2 | CASSFPSYEQYF | TGTGCCAGCAGCTTCCCGTCCTACGAGCAGTACTTC
. | TRBJ1-1 | . | TRBV6-6 | CASSLRIGQTTEAFF | TGTGCCAGCAGTTTACGCATTGGGCAGACCACTGAAGCTTTCTTT
once | TRBJ2-6 | . | TRBV7-2 | CASSLSTRGGANVLTF | TGTGCCAGCAGCTTATCAACCAGAGGTGGGGCCAACGTCCTGACTTTC
. | TRBJ2-6 | . | TRBV5-1 | CASHSFRPPGANVLTF | TGCGCCAGTCACTCGTTCCGCCCACCTGGGGCCAACGTCCTGACTTTC
. | TRBJ1-2 | . | TRBV28 | CASSRLTTSYGYTF | TGTGCCAGCAGTCGTCTGACAACTAGCTATGGCTACACCTTC
. | TRBJ2-1 | TRBD2 | TRBV7-3 | CASSLNRLADEQFF | TGTGCCAGCAGCTTAAATAGACTAGCGGATGAGCAGTTCTTC
. | TRBJ2-1 | TRBD2 | TRBV5-1 | CASSFSGRALDEQFF | TGCGCCAGCAGCTTTAGCGGGAGGGCCTTGGATGAGCAGTTCTTC
. | TRBJ2-5 | . | TRBV5-1 | CASTIREIQETQYF | TGCGCCAGCACGATCCGGGAAATACAAGAGACCCAGTACTTC
. | TRBJ1-2 | . | TRBV13 | CASSSGQDYGYTF | TGTGCCAGCAGCTCCGGACAAGACTATGGCTACACCTTC
. | TRBJ1-2 | TRBD1 | TRBV7-9 | CASSLENRGSSNGYTF | TGTGCCAGCAGCTTAGAGAACAGGGGTTCTTCCAATGGCTACACCTTC
. | TRBJ2-2 | TRBD1 | TRBV30 | CAWAQGAGELFF | TGTGCCTGGGCACAGGGGGCCGGGGAGCTGTTTTTT
once | TRBJ2-7 | TRBD1 | TRBV10-3 | CAISESWTGDEQYF | TGTGCCATCAGTGAGTCCTGGACAGGGGACGAGCAGTACTTC
. | TRBJ2-5 | . | TRBV5-1 | CASSLGGQLVSETQYF | TGCGCCAGCAGCTTGGGGGGTCAACTAGTATCAGAGACCCAGTACTTC
. | TRBJ2-1 | TRBD2 | TRBV11-2 | CASSFGLAVYRGDNEQFF | TGTGCCAGCAGCTTCGGACTAGCGGTATACCGGGGGGACAATGAGCAGTTCTTC
. | TRBJ2-1 | TRBD1 | TRBV11-3 | CASSPTETGGFNNEQFF | TGTGCCAGCAGCCCAACAGAGACAGGGGGGTTTAACAATGAGCAGTTCTTC
once | TRBJ2-1 | . | TRBV11-3 | CASSPDRNLNEQFF | TGTGCCAGCAGCCCCGACAGAAACCTCAATGAGCAGTTCTTC
. | TRBJ2-7 | . | TRBV5-4 | CASNLQGMGLYEQYF | TGTGCCAGCAACCTACAGGGCATGGGGCTTTACGAGCAGTACTTC
. | TRBJ2-3 | . | TRBV30 | CAWSVRGAPDTQYF | TGTGCCTGGAGTGTACGGGGAGCGCCAGATACGCAGTATTTT
. | TRBJ2-7 | . | TRBV2 | CASSAQGAYEQYF | TGTGCCAGCAGTGCTCAGGGCGCCTACGAGCAGTACTTC
. | TRBJ2-2 | . | TRBV11-2 | CASSFLQGPTGELFF | TGTGCCAGCAGCTTCCTACAGGGACCCACCGGGGAGCTGTTTTTT
. | TRBJ1-1 | TRBD1 | TRBV7-9 | CASSSQGVGTEAFF | TGTGCCAGCAGCTCCCAGGGGGTGGGAACTGAAGCTTTCTTT
. | TRBJ2-7 | . | TRBV14 | CASSHRTNHEQYF | TGTGCCAGCAGCCATAGGACAAACCACGAGCAGTACTTC
. | TRBJ2-7 | TRBD1 | TRBV6-1 | CASKETGASYEQYF | TGTGCCAGCAAGGAGACAGGGGCAAGCTACGAGCAGTACTTC
. | TRBJ2-7 | TRBD1 | TRBV11-2 | CASSSDRERHEQYF | TGTGCCAGCAGCTCCGACAGGGAACGACACGAGCAGTACTTC
. | TRBJ1-4 | . | TRBV5-6 | CASSVKGVVNEKLFF | TGTGCCAGCAGCGTAAAGGGGGTTGTTAATGAAAAACTGTTTTTT
. | TRBJ2-7 | . | TRBV6-1 | CASLTTLYEQYF | TGTGCCAGTCTTACTACCCTCTACGAGCAGTACTTC
. | TRBJ2-1 | . | TRBV10-1 | CASSKTGSSYNEQFF | TGCGCCAGCAGTAAAACTGGGAGCTCCTACAATGAGCAGTTCTTC
. | TRBJ2-7 | TRBD1 | TRBV28 | CASRAGTGTYEQYF | TGTGCCAGCCGAGCCGGGACAGGTACCTACGAGCAGTACTTC
once | TRBJ2-7 | . | TRBV7-2 | CASSFSGSSSYEQYF | TGTGCCAGCAGCTTCAGCGGGTCGAGCTCCTACGAGCAGTACTTC
. | TRBJ2-2 | . | TRBV13 | CASSLGSHSTGELFF | TGTGCCAGCAGCTTAGGCTCCCACAGCACCGGGGAGCTGTTTTTT
. | TRBJ2-1 | TRBD1 | TRBV6-1 | CASSRTGSYNEQFF | TGTGCCAGCAGCCGGACAGGCTCCTACAATGAGCAGTTCTTC
. | TRBJ2-3 | TRBD2 | TRBV4-2 | CASSQGGGTSGKTDTQYF | TGTGCCAGCAGCCAAGGGGGGGGGACTAGCGGGAAGACAGATACGCAGTATTTT
. | TRBJ1-4 | . | TRBV13 | CASSYLQGGEKLFF | TGTGCCAGCAGCTACCTCCAGGGAGGTGAAAAACTGTTTTTT
once | TRBJ2-3 | . | TRBV5-6 | CASSFLWQGTDTQYF | TGTGCCAGCAGCTTTTTGTGGCAGGGGACAGATACGCAGTATTTT